Listed below are T cell receptor beta chains from one sample, sequenced in a study of shared clonotypes between healthy human individuals. The repertoire was sequenced with immunoSEQ multiplex PCR; TCRdb's copy has only in-frame clones and lacks some. The sample includes about 2.4 million clones, roughly 93% of them seen just once. The sample was naive CD4+ T cells from PBMCs. Every receptor here comes from a man aged 18 to 30 in good health. Some clones in this sample may be carry-over from other donors' samples. The CDR3 runs from the conserved cysteine through the conserved F or W. The D gene is left open where the match is weak.

d_gene: NA; j_gene: TRBJ2-4; v_gene: TRBV28; CDR3aa: CASSSPGRVGNIQYF; CDR3nt: TGTGCCAGCAGCTCACCCGGGCGGGTTGGGAACATTCAGTACTTC
d_gene: TRBD1; j_gene: TRBJ2-1; v_gene: TRBV7-9; CDR3aa: CASSLDRVVVIF; CDR3nt: TGTGCCAGCAGCCTGGACAGGGTGGTGGTAATCTTC
d_gene: NA; j_gene: TRBJ1-2; v_gene: TRBV6-6; CDR3aa: CASSVQGTLNYGYTF; CDR3nt: TGTGCCAGCAGCGTTCAGGGAACTCTTAACTATGGCTACACCTTC
d_gene: NA; j_gene: TRBJ2-3; v_gene: TRBV7-4; CDR3aa: CASRQQTGSPTDTQYF; CDR3nt: TGTGCCAGCAGACAACAGACAGGCAGCCCCACAGATACGCAGTATTTT
d_gene: NA; j_gene: TRBJ1-1; v_gene: TRBV5-1; CDR3aa: CASSLLVNTEAFF; CDR3nt: TGCGCCAGCAGCTTGCTCGTGAACACTGAAGCTTTCTTT
d_gene: NA; j_gene: TRBJ2-5; v_gene: TRBV6-5; CDR3aa: CASSYMGQETQYF; CDR3nt: TGTGCCAGCAGTTACATGGGGCAAGAGACCCAGTACTTC
d_gene: NA; j_gene: TRBJ2-1; v_gene: TRBV19; CDR3aa: CASSILAYNEQFF; CDR3nt: TGTGCCAGTAGTATTCTCGCTTACAATGAGCAGTTCTTC
d_gene: NA; j_gene: TRBJ2-7; v_gene: TRBV29-1; CDR3aa: CSVGGGRRYEQYF; CDR3nt: TGCAGCGTTGGGGGAGGACGGAGGTACGAGCAGTACTTC
d_gene: NA; j_gene: TRBJ1-2; v_gene: TRBV6-1; CDR3aa: CASSDLGGPNYGYTF; CDR3nt: TGTGCCAGCAGTGACCTGGGGGGACCTAACTATGGCTACACCTTC
d_gene: NA; j_gene: TRBJ2-7; v_gene: TRBV6-4; CDR3aa: CAGGGRSPTEQYF; CDR3nt: TGTGCCGGCGGTGGGAGGAGCCCTACGGAGCAGTACTTC
d_gene: TRBD2; j_gene: TRBJ2-1; v_gene: TRBV2; CDR3aa: CASRGLAGGHRTYNEQFF; CDR3nt: TGTGCCAGCAGGGGACTAGCGGGAGGCCACCGAACCTACAATGAGCAGTTCTTC
d_gene: NA; j_gene: TRBJ1-5; v_gene: TRBV4-1; CDR3aa: CASSQEGYNQPQHF; CDR3nt: TGCGCCAGCAGCCAAGAGGGCTACAATCAGCCCCAGCATTTT
d_gene: NA; j_gene: TRBJ2-7; v_gene: TRBV18; CDR3aa: CASSTGTPNYEQYF; CDR3nt: TGTGCCAGCTCAACCGGGACTCCGAACTACGAGCAGTACTTC
d_gene: NA; j_gene: TRBJ2-3; v_gene: TRBV7-2; CDR3aa: CASSLVGRSTDTQYF; CDR3nt: TGTGCCAGCAGCTTAGTGGGTCGTAGCACAGATACGCAGTATTTT
d_gene: NA; j_gene: TRBJ1-1; v_gene: TRBV7-9; CDR3aa: CASSLEGGGARAAFF; CDR3nt: TGTGCCAGCAGCTTAGAAGGTGGAGGGGCCAGGGCAGCTTTCTTT
d_gene: TRBD1; j_gene: TRBJ1-1; v_gene: TRBV28; CDR3aa: CASSPPGQGRGNTEAFF; CDR3nt: TGTGCCAGCAGTCCCCCGGGACAGGGTAGGGGAAACACTGAAGCTTTCTTT
d_gene: TRBD2; j_gene: TRBJ2-1; v_gene: TRBV29-1; CDR3aa: CSVAFSGRAGSVGFF; CDR3nt: TGCAGCGTTGCCTTTAGCGGGAGGGCCGGGTCTGTGGGGTTCTTC
d_gene: TRBD2; j_gene: TRBJ2-3; v_gene: TRBV6-5; CDR3aa: CASSSTTSGSGDTQYF; CDR3nt: TGTGCCAGCAGTTCTACGACTAGCGGGAGTGGGGATACGCAGTATTTT